This T cell receptor beta chain is from a study of OX40 agonist ivuxolimab in advanced cancers. Regarding the study as a whole: No antigen was identified for the clonally expanded peripheral T cells.

Generated by immunoSEQ multiplex PCR, the TCRdb table keeps only in-frame clones and is missing some. Counted here are tens of thousands of clones, about 84% occurring once; the ten biggest clones make up 11%. Concerning this clone itself: As yet, its antigen is unknown.

CDR1 and CDR2 from the germline V gene are MDHEN and SYDVKM. The CDR3 consists of 15 residues. V was clipped by 1 base and J by 1 base, with 8 bases between them. This chain joins TRBV28 and TRBJ1-3; D remains ambiguous. The sequencing here drew on CD4+ or CD8+ T cells sorted from blood, taken in a trial of the OX40 agonist ivuxolimab. The origin of this receptor is an adult with an advanced solid tumor such as melanoma, head and neck, liver or kidney cancer. DNA for the CDR3: TGTGCCAGCAGTTTATCCCGAGAGTCTGGAAACACCATATATTTT. Protein product: CASSLSRESGNTIYF.